A single sample gave rise to the 30 T cell receptor beta chains below, sequenced in a study of T cells in Graves' hyperthyroidism and ophthalmopathy. Amplification targeted TCR beta CDR3 regions from RNA transcripts. In the first-round RT-PCR of the TCR CDR3, the HTBI primer set was used. TCRdb re-derived calls from the multiplex PCR reads in MiXCR, one entry per CDR3 protein. This sample yields roughly 740,000 distinct CDR3 sequences, of which about 17% are seen a single time; roughly 8% belongs to the top ten. The specimen was blood. These receptors originate from a man aged 18-30 years with Graves' hyperthyroidism.

The table lists this clonotype with a count of one. V is TRBV7-3 and J is TRBJ2-2; 10 positions agree with TRBD2. Trimming at V came to 2 bases and at J to 3 bases, leaving 9 bases not matched to a gene. CDR3 length: 18 residues. Germline V gene sequence: CDR1 SGHTA, CDR2 FQGTGA. The CDR3 loop reads CASSLRSGGASYTGELFF. The DNA for the CDR3 is TGTGCCAGCAGCTTACGGAGCGGGGGGGCCTCGTACACCGGGGAGCTGTTTTTT.

The gene calls are TRBV7-9 and TRBJ1-1; 7 nucleotides agree with TRBD1. Looked up from germline, CDR1 is SEHNR and CDR2 is FQNEAQ (reference sequence). The CDR3 has 14 residues. V lost 5 bases, J lost 1 base, and 4 bases stayed unmatched. The CDR3 bases are TGTGCCAGCAGCGCTAAGGGGGCGAACACTGAAGCTTTCTTT. This sequence encodes CASSAKGANTEAFF.

This clonotype showed up many times. V is TRBV20-1 and J is TRBJ2-7, with a possible D match to TRBD1 (5 bases). The germline V gene encodes CDR1 DFQATT and CDR2 SNEGSKA (reference sequence). Trimming took 3 bases from V and 2 from J, leaving 8 bases between them. The CDR3 runs 12 residues. CDR3 loop: CSARGQPYEQYF. Written as DNA, the CDR3 is TGCAGTGCTAGGGGGCAGCCCTACGAGCAGTACTTC.

This clonotype was observed a handful of times. The rearrangement joins TRBV27 to TRBJ2-1, with 10 bases lining up with TRBD2. Germline values: CDR1 MNHEY, CDR2 SMNVEV (reference sequence). J was trimmed by 9 bases and V by 2 bases; bases with no gene match: 7. The CDR3 has 15 residues. The CDR3 region is CASSLLAGARSEQFF. The CDR3 DNA sequence: TGTGCCAGCAGTTTACTAGCGGGAGCCCGTAGTGAGCAGTTCTTC.

The chain recombines TRBV20-1 with TRBJ1-2; weak D call: TRBD1 (5 bases). The CDR3 extends over 12 amino acids. Germline values: CDR1 DFQATT, CDR2 SNEGSKA (reference sequence). V gave up 2 bases and J gave up 7 bases, with 11 bases separating them. The CDR3 spells CSARRDPAGYTF. CDR3 coding DNA: TGCAGTGCTAGAAGGGACCCTGCTGGCTACACCTTC.

In this sample, this clonotype turned up a few times. The chain couples TRBV6-4 to TRBJ1-2; 9 bases match TRBD1. This CDR3 region has 15 residues. J was trimmed by 6 bases and V by 3 bases; bases with no gene match: 8. The V gene's germline CDR1 is MRHNA and CDR2 SNTAGT. CDR3 sequence: CASSEGFGTGNGYTF. For the CDR3, the DNA is TGTGCCAGCAGTGAAGGGTTTGGGACAGGGAATGGCTACACCTTC.

The sample holds a few counts of this clonotype. The chain recombines TRBV24-1 with TRBJ2-2; D unresolved. This CDR3 is 12 amino acids long. V gave up 1 base and J gave up 6 bases, with 2 bases separating them. Germline assignment: CDR1 KGHDR and CDR2 SFDVKD. The CDR3 DNA sequence: TGTGCCACCAGTGATTTATCCGGGGAGCTGTTTTTT. It is translated as CATSDLSGELFF.

The J gene is TRBJ1-1, the V gene TRBV10-1; D remains unclear. With 2 bases removed from V and 4 bases from J, the gap between germline ends came to 11 bases. The V gene's germline CDR1 is WNHNN and CDR2 SYGVQD (reference sequence). CDR3 length: 14 residues. CDR3 nucleotides: TGCGCCAGCAGTGAGGATCCGGGATCCACTGAAGCTTTCTTT. Amino acid sequence: CASSEDPGSTEAFF.

This clonotype was counted many times. The genes are TRBV27 and TRBJ2-4; D uncertain. Germline assignment: CDR1 MNHEY and CDR2 SMNVEV (reference sequence). Trimming shortened V by 5 bases and J by 6 bases, and 23 bases separated the two germline ends. The CDR3 covers 17 residues. In DNA form, the CDR3 reads TGTGCCAGCAGTCCACGCTCTAAAGGGCCCCTGGGAAACATTCAGTACTTC. It codes for CASSPRSKGPLGNIQYF.

This clonotype appeared a few times. The chain is built from TRBV9 and TRBJ1-1; D is undetermined. The CDR3 contains 14 residues. Trimming removed 0 bases at V and 0 bases at J, with 6 bases between. Germline lookup yields CDR1 SGDLS and CDR2 YYNGEE. CDR3 in DNA: TGTGCCAGCAGCGTAGGACCTTTGAACACTGAAGCTTTCTTT. It specifies CASSVGPLNTEAFF.

This clonotype was detected many times. The rearrangement joins TRBV12-3 or TRBV12-4 to TRBJ1-2; TRBD1 is a possible D gene (6 bases). The CDR3 runs 13 residues. Trimming removed 6 bases at V and 8 bases at J, with 16 bases between. CDR3 sequence (DNA): TGTGCCAGCAGCTCCGGACAGTCTCGGGGCTACACCTTC. Encoded protein: CASSSGQSRGYTF.

This clonotype was found a few times. V is TRBV14 and J is TRBJ1-1; no reliable D call. Trimming removed 3 bases at V and 4 bases at J, with 9 bases between. Germline V gene lookup returns CDR1 SGHDN and CDR2 FVKESK. This CDR3 region has 13 residues. The CDR3 is CASSQLRSTEAFF. For the CDR3, the DNA is TGTGCCAGCAGCCAGCTAAGAAGCACTGAAGCTTTCTTT.

This clonotype was recorded at least ten times. V usage is TRBV12-3 or TRBV12-4 and J usage is TRBJ2-7, with 8 bases matching TRBD1. This CDR3 has 13 amino acids. V was clipped by 6 bases and J by 3 bases; unmatched bases: 4. The CDR3 loop is CASSKQGGYEQYF. In DNA form, the CDR3 reads TGTGCCAGCAGCAAACAGGGGGGCTACGAGCAGTACTTC.

This clonotype was recorded at least ten times. This chain connects TRBV2 to TRBJ2-5, with 11 nucleotides matching TRBD2. Germline assignment: CDR1 SNHLY and CDR2 FYNNEI. Germline trimming cut 9 bases from V and 7 bases from J; bases unmatched to any gene: 10. The CDR3 spans 14 residues. The CDR3, as DNA: TGTGCCAGAGAAACTAGCGGGAGAGGCGGGACCCAGTACTTC. Amino acids: CARETSGRGGTQYF.

This clonotype was seen a few times. This CDR3 is CSVGQGTYNEQFF. For the CDR3, the DNA is TGCAGCGTTGGACAGGGGACGTACAATGAGCAGTTCTTC. V and J are TRBV29-1 and TRBJ2-1; 8 bases are shared with TRBD1. V lost 4 bases and J lost 4; bases outside the gene matches: 3. This CDR3 spans 13 amino acids. Germline CDR1 and CDR2: SQVTM and ANQGSEA.

This clonotype was seen a handful of times. The genes are TRBV5-5 and TRBJ2-7; D may match TRBD1 or TRBD2 (5 bases each). The CDR3 has 14 amino acids. CDR1 and CDR2 (germline): SGHKS, YYEKEE (reference sequence). V lost 5 bases to trimming and J lost 5 bases, with 17 bases between them. CDR3 nucleotides: TGTGCCAGCAGTCGAGGGGCCCTAAGGCACGAGCAGTACTTC. It codes for CASSRGALRHEQYF.

The V and J genes are TRBV20-1 and TRBJ2-3; TRBD1 is a possible D gene (5 bases). The CDR3 loop spans 12 amino acids. The germline CDR1 and CDR2 sequences are DFQATT and SNEGSKA (reference sequence). V shed 7 bases and J shed 0 bases, with 8 bases lying between them. In DNA form, the CDR3 reads TGCAGTGGGGGCCCTAGCACAGATACGCAGTATTTT. This encodes CSGGPSTDTQYF.

The chain carries TRBV7-3 and TRBJ2-7; a weak D match, TRBD2 (6 bases). The CDR3 has 14 amino acids. In germline, CDR1 is SGHTA, CDR2 FQGTGA. Trimming pared 5 bases from V and 5 bases from J, leaving 16 bases between. CDR3 nucleotide sequence: TGTGCCAGCAGCCCCGGTGGGGGGTTGAACGAGCAGTACTTC. Its translation: CASSPGGGLNEQYF.

This clonotype was observed at least ten times. The rearrangement uses TRBV12-3 or TRBV12-4 and TRBJ2-2; D assignment may be TRBD1 or TRBD2 (5 bases each). CDR3 length: 14 residues. V was shortened by 5 bases and J by 6 bases, with 13 bases between the two germline ends. In nucleotides, the CDR3 is TGTGCCAGCAGTACGCTGGGACCTGCCGGGGAGCTGTTTTTT. It yields the protein CASSTLGPAGELFF.

The chain recombines TRBV19 with TRBJ1-1; no firm D call. The CDR3 covers 11 residues. The germline gives CDR1 LNHDA, CDR2 SQIVND (reference sequence). The ends were cut back, 5 bases at V and 8 bases at J, with 9 bases in the middle. DNA of the CDR3: TGTGCCAGTAGTCTATCAATCGAAGCTTTCTTT. It encodes CASSLSIEAFF.

The chain uses TRBV24-1 and TRBJ1-2; unclear D gene. There are 14 residues in the CDR3. V was clipped by 3 bases and J by 0 bases, with 7 bases between them. Germline V lookup: CDR1 KGHDR, CDR2 SFDVKD. The CDR3 is CATSDSSANYGYTF. For the CDR3, the DNA is TGTGCCACCAGTGATAGTTCAGCTAACTATGGCTACACCTTC.

This clonotype was seen many times. This chain links TRBV7-3 with TRBJ2-3; tentatively, D is TRBD2 (7 bases). This CDR3 has 14 residues. V gave up 5 bases and J gave up 5 bases, with 14 bases separating them. Germline V gene sequence: CDR1 SGHTA, CDR2 FQGTGA. CDR3 protein: CASSAGGGGDTQYF. DNA of the CDR3: TGTGCCAGCAGCGCCGGGGGAGGGGGAGATACGCAGTATTTT.

This clonotype was observed a few times. This chain uses TRBV29-1 with TRBJ2-1; 7 bases line up with TRBD2. The germline V gene has CDR1 SQVTM and CDR2 ANQGSEA. CDR3 length: 15 amino acids. V trimming: 7 bases; J trimming: 0 bases; junction bases outside the gene matches: 9. CDR3 amino acids: CSAGGGESSYNEQFF. Here the CDR3 DNA reads TGCAGCGCCGGGGGAGGGGAGAGCTCCTACAATGAGCAGTTCTTC.

The chain recombines TRBV28 with TRBJ2-7; 8 nucleotides match TRBD2. Germline values: CDR1 MDHEN, CDR2 SYDVKM. The V segment lost 3 bases and the J segment 1 base; nucleotides outside the gene matches: 5. CDR3 length: 15 residues. The chain's CDR3 is CASSFAGGGSYEQYF. The DNA of the CDR3 is TGTGCCAGCAGTTTTGCGGGGGGAGGTTCCTACGAGCAGTACTTC.

The rearrangement joins TRBV7-2 to TRBJ2-7, with D perhaps matching TRBD2 (6 bases). There are 15 residues in the CDR3. With 4 bases removed from V and 2 bases from J, the gap between germline ends came to 15 bases. Germline CDR1 and CDR2: SGHTA and FQGNSA. The CDR3 sequence is CASSSGVAPTYEQYF. The CDR3 bases are TGTGCCAGCAGCTCGGGGGTAGCCCCAACCTACGAGCAGTACTTC.

This clonotype was observed many times. The chain carries TRBV3-1 and TRBJ1-3, with TRBD1 matching 7 bases. Germline assignment: CDR1 LGHDT and CDR2 YNNKEL (reference sequence). V shed 2 bases and J 4 bases; nucleotides not matched to a gene: 8. This CDR3 has 16 residues. In nucleotides, the CDR3 is TGTGCCAGCAGCCAATCCCCGACAGGGCCGGGAAACACCATATATTTT. Translated, it gives CASSQSPTGPGNTIYF.

In this sample, this clonotype turned up many times. The chain uses TRBV18 and TRBJ1-5; D remains ambiguous. This CDR3 is built from 15 residues. V was shortened by 3 bases and J by 3 bases, with 12 bases between the two germline ends. From germline, CDR1 is KGHSH and CDR2 LQKENI. The CDR3, as DNA: TGTGCCAGCTCACCCGAGGACGGTTACAATCAGCCCCAGCATTTT. Amino acid sequence: CASSPEDGYNQPQHF.

In its sample, this clonotype was seen a few times. The V call is TRBV9, the J call TRBJ1-3, with TRBD1 matching 7 bases. The germline CDR1 and CDR2 sequences are SGDLS and YYNGEE. CDR3 size: 16 residues. V dropped 4 bases and J dropped 8; count of bases not matched to a gene: 15. CDR3 in amino acids: CASSPRTGSSIDTIYF. The CDR3 nucleotides read TGTGCCAGCAGCCCTAGGACAGGCTCTTCGATAGACACCATATATTTT.

This clonotype has at least ten counts. This chain joins TRBV28 and TRBJ1-1, with D possibly matching TRBD1 (5 bases). Per germline, CDR1 MDHEN and CDR2 SYDVKM. The length of the CDR3 is 14 residues. V gave up 8 bases and J gave up 4 bases, with 17 bases separating them. Here the CDR3 DNA reads TGTGCCAGCGACGGGGGACGGGCGAGCACTGAAGCTTTCTTT. Protein sequence: CASDGGRASTEAFF.

Ten or more counts support this clonotype. The chain uses TRBV6-2 or TRBV6-3 and TRBJ1-2; D remains ambiguous. This CDR3 has 13 amino acids. The germline gives CDR1 MNHEY, CDR2 SVGEGT. The V end was cut by 6 bases, the J end by 0 bases, with 8 bases between. The CDR3 reads CASSPQANYGYTF. In DNA form, the CDR3 reads TGTGCCAGCAGCCCGCAAGCTAACTATGGCTACACCTTC.